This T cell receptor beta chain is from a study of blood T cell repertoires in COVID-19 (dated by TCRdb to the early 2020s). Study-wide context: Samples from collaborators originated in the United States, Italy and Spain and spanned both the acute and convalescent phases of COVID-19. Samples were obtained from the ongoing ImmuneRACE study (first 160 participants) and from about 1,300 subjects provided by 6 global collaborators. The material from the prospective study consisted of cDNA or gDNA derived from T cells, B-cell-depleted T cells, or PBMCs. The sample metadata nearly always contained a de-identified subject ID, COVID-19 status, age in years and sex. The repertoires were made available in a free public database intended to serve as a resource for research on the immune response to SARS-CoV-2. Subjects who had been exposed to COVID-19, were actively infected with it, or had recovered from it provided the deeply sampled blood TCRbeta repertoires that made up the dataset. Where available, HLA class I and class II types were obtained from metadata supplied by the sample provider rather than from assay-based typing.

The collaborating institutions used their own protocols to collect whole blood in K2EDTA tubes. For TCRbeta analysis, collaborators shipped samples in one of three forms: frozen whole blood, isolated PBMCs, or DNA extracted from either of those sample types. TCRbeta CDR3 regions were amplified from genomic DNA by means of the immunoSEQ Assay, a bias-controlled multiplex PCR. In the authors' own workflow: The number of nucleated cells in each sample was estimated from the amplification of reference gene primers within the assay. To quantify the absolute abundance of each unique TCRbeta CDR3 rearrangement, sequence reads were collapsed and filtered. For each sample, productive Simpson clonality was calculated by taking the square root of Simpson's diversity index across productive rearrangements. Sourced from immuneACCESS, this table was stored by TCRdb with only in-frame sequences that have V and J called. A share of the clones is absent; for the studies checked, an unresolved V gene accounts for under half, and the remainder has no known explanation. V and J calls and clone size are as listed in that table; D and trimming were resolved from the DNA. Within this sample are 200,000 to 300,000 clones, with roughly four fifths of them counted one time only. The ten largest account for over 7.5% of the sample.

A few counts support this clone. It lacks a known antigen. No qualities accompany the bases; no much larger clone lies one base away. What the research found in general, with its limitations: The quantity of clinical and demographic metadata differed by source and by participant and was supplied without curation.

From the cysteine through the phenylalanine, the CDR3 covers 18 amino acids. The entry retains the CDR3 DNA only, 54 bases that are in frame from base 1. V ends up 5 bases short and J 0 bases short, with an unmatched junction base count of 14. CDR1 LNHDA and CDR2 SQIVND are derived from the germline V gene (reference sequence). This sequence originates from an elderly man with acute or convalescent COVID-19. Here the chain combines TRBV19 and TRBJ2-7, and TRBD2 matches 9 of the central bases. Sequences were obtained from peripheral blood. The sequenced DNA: TGTGCCAGTAGTTCTTGGGGGAGCGGGAGGCGAAGCTCCTACGAGCAGTACTTC. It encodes CASSSWGSGRRSSYEQYF.